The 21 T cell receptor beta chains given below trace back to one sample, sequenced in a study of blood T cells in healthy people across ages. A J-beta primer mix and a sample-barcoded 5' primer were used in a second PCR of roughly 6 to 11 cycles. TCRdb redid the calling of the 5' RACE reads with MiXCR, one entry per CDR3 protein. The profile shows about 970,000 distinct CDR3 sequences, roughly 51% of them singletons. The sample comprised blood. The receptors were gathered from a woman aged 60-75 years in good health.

CDR3 protein: CASSRWGTQGEQFF. CDR3 coding DNA: TGTGCCAGCAGTCGATGGGGGACACAGGGCGAGCAGTTCTTC. This sequence joins TRBV6-2 or TRBV6-3 and TRBJ2-1, with a possible D match to TRBD1 (6 bases). Looked up from germline, CDR1 is MNHEY and CDR2 is SVGEGT. Trimming removed 5 bases at V and 10 bases at J, with 18 bases between. This CDR3 is 14 amino acids long.

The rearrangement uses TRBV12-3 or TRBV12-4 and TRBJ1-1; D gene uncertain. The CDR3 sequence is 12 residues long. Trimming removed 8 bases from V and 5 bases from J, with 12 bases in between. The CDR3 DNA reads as TGTGCCAGCGGGTTCTGGGGAACTGAAGCTTTCTTT. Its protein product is CASGFWGTEAFF.

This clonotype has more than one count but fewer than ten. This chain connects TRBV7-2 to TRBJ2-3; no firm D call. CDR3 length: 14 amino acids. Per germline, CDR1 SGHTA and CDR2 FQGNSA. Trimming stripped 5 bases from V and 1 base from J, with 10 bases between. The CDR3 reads CASSTDVGTDTQYF. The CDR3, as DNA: TGTGCCAGCAGCACCGACGTTGGCACAGATACGCAGTATTTT.

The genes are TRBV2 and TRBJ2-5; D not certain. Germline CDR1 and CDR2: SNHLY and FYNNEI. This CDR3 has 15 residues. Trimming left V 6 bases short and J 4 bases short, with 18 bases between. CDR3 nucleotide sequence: TGTGCCAGCAGGGAAACAGAATTCGGTTTAGAGACCCAGTACTTC. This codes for CASRETEFGLETQYF.

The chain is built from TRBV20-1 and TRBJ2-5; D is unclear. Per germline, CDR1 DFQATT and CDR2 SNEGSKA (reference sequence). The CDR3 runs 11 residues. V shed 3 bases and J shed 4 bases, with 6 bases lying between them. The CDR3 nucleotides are TGCAGTGCTAGTAGTAGAGAGACCCAGTACTTC. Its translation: CSASSRETQYF.

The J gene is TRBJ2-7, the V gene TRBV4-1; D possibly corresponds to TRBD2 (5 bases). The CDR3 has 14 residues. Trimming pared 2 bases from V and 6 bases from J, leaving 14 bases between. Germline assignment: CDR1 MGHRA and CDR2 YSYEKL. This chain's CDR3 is CASSQSVVAREQYF. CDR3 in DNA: TGCGCCAGCAGCCAAAGTGTGGTAGCGCGCGAGCAGTACTTC.

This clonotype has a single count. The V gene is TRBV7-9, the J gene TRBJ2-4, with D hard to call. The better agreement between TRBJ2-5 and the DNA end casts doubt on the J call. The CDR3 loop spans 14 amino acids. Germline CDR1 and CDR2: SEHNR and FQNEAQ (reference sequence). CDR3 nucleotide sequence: TGTGCCAGCAGCTTTTTAAGGGTACAAGAGACCCAGTACTTC. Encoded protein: CASSFLRVQETQYF.

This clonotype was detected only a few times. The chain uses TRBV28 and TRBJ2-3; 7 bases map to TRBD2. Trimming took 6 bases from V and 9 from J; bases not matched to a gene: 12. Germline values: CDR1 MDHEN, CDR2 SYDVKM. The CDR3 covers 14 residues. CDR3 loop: CASSGGTTSRTQYF. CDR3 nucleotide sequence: TGTGCCAGCAGCGGGGGGACTACCTCCAGGACGCAGTATTTT.

The CDR3 sequence is CASRMDTGELFF. DNA for the CDR3: TGTGCCAGCAGAATGGACACCGGGGAGCTGTTTTTT. V and J are TRBV7-2 and TRBJ2-2; D not certain. Germline V gene lookup returns CDR1 SGHTA and CDR2 FQGNSA. The CDR3 is 12 amino acids. Trimming removed 6 bases at V and 3 bases at J, with 5 bases between.

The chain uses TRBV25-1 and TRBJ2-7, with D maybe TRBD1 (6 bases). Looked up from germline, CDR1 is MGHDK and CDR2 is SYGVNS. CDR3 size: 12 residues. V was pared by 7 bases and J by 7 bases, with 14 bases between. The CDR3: CASTRGGLEQYF. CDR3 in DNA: TGTGCCAGCACGAGAGGGGGTCTGGAGCAGTACTTC.

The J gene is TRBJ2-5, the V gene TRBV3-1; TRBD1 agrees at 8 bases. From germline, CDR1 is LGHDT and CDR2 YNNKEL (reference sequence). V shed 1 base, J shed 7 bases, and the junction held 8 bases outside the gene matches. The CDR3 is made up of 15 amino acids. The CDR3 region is CASSQVRDRRATQYF. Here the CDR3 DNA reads TGTGCCAGCAGCCAAGTCCGGGACAGGCGGGCGACCCAGTACTTC.

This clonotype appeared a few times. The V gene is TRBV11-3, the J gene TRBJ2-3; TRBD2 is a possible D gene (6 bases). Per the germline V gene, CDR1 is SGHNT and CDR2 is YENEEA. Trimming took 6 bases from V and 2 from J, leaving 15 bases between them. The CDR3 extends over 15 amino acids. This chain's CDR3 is CASREGRSPTDTQYF. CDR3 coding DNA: TGTGCCAGCAGGGAGGGGAGGTCCCCCACAGATACGCAGTATTTT.

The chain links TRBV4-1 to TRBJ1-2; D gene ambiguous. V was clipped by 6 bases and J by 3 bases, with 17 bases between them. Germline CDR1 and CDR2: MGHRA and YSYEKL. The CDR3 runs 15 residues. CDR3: CASRPKPVGDYGYTF. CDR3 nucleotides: TGCGCCAGCAGGCCAAAGCCGGTGGGAGACTATGGCTACACCTTC.

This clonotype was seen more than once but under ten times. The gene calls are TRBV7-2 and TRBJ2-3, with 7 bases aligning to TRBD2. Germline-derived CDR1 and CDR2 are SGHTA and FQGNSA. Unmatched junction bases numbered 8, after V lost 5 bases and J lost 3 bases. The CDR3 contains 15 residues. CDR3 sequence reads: CASSPLSGKTDTQYF. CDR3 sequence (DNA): TGTGCCAGCAGCCCACTGAGCGGGAAAACAGATACGCAGTATTTT.

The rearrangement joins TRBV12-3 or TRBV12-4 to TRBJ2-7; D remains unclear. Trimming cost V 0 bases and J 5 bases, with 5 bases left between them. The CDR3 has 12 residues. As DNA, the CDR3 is TGTGCCAGCAGTTTAGCGTGGGACGAGCAGTACTTC. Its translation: CASSLAWDEQYF.

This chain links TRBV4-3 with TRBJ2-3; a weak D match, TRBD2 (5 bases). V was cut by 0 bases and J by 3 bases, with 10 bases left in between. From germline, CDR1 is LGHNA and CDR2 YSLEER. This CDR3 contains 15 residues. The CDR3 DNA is TGCGCCAGCAGCCAAGATCCTCGCGGGACAGATACGCAGTATTTT. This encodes CASSQDPRGTDTQYF.

DNA for the CDR3: TGCAGCGTTAGGTCGGCCCGATACGGAGATACGCAGTATTTT. Protein sequence: CSVRSARYGDTQYF. The gene calls are TRBV29-1 and TRBJ2-3; D is unclear. The CDR3 is 14 residues long. V was clipped by 5 bases and J by 5 bases, with 17 bases between them. Germline V gene data show CDR1 as SQVTM and CDR2 as ANQGSEA.

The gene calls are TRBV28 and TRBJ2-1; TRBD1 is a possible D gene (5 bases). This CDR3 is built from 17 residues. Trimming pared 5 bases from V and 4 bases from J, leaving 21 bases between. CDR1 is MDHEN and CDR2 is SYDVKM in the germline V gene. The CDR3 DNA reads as TGTGCCAGCAGTCCTTCTCCCCAGGCAGGGCGATACAATGAGCAGTTCTTC. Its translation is CASSPSPQAGRYNEQFF.

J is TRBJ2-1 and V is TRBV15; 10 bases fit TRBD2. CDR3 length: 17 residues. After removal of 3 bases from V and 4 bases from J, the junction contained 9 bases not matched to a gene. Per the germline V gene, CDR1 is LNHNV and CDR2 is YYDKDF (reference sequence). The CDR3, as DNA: TGTGCCACCAGCAGGCAAATGCGGACTAGCGGATACAATGAGCAGTTCTTC. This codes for CATSRQMRTSGYNEQFF.

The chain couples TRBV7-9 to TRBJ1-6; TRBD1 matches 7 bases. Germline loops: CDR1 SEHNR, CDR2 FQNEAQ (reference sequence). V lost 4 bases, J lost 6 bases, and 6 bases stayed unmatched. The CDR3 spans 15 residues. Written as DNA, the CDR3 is TGTGCCAGCAGCTCCGGGGACAGAGTTAATTCACCCCTCCACTTT. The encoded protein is CASSSGDRVNSPLHF. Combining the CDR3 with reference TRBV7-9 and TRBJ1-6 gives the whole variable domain DTGVSQNPRHKITKRGQNVTFRCDPISEHNRLYWYRQTLGQGPEFLTYFQNEAQLEKSRLLSDRFSAERPKGSFSTLEIQRTEQGDSAMYLCASSSGDRVNSPLHFGNGTRLTVT.

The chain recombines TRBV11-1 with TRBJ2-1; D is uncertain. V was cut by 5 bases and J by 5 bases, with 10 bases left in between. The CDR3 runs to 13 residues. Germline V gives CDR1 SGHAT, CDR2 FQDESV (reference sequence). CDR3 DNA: TGTGCCAGCAGCCCCAGACCAGACAATGAGCAGTTCTTC. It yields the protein CASSPRPDNEQFF.